The rows below give T cell receptor beta chains drawn from one sample of a study of T cells in Graves' hyperthyroidism and ophthalmopathy. TCRdb re-derived calls from the multiplex PCR reads in MiXCR, one entry per CDR3 protein. The data contain approximately 720,000 distinct CDR3 sequences, 18% of them singletons. Material: blood. The receptors were sampled from a woman between 50 and 59 years old with Graves' hyperthyroidism that later progressed to Graves' ophthalmopathy. The CDR3 runs from the conserved cysteine through the conserved F or W. The order of the fields is CDR3 length, D gene, J gene, V gene, clone size, CDR3 protein, CDR3 DNA. A D gene is named only where the DNA matches it firmly. Only some rows state a clone size, as once, few, many or a class for expanded clones.

cdr3_length: 13
d_call: .
j_call: TRBJ1-4
v_call: TRBV5-1
clone_size: .
cdr3_aa: CASSAGTPEKLFF
cdr3_nt: TGCGCCAGCAGCGCCGGGACACCCGAAAAACTGTTTTTT

cdr3_length: 15
d_call: .
j_call: TRBJ1-2
v_call: TRBV18
clone_size: many
cdr3_aa: CASSPRDTVGYGYTF
cdr3_nt: TGTGCCAGCTCACCACGGGACACGGTGGGCTATGGCTACACCTTC

cdr3_length: 14
d_call: .
j_call: TRBJ2-5
v_call: TRBV14
clone_size: few
cdr3_aa: CASSRDDYKSTQYF
cdr3_nt: TGTGCCAGCAGCCGCGACGACTACAAGTCGACCCAGTACTTC

cdr3_length: 15
d_call: TRBD1
j_call: TRBJ1-5
v_call: TRBV4-2
clone_size: few
cdr3_aa: CASSQGGQGDQPQHF
cdr3_nt: TGTGCCAGCAGCCAGGGAGGACAGGGCGATCAGCCCCAGCATTTT

cdr3_length: 14
d_call: .
j_call: TRBJ1-1
v_call: TRBV7-9
clone_size: many
cdr3_aa: CASAPGRMNTEAFF
cdr3_nt: TGTGCCAGCGCGCCCGGGAGAATGAACACTGAAGCTTTCTTT

cdr3_length: 15
d_call: .
j_call: TRBJ1-6
v_call: TRBV6-1
clone_size: few
cdr3_aa: CASSESWDLNSPLHF
cdr3_nt: TGTGCCAGCAGTGAATCTTGGGACTTAAATTCACCCCTCCACTTT

cdr3_length: 13
d_call: TRBD1
j_call: TRBJ1-5
v_call: TRBV20-1
clone_size: many
cdr3_aa: CSASNRGDQPQHF
cdr3_nt: TGCAGTGCTAGCAACAGGGGGGATCAGCCCCAGCATTTT

cdr3_length: 12
d_call: .
j_call: TRBJ1-2
v_call: TRBV29-1
clone_size: .
cdr3_aa: CSVEGTLYGYTF
cdr3_nt: TGCAGCGTTGAGGGGACCCTCTATGGCTACACCTTC

cdr3_length: 17
d_call: .
j_call: TRBJ1-2
v_call: TRBV27
clone_size: .
cdr3_aa: CASSLWAGDTANYGYTF
cdr3_nt: TGTGCCAGCAGTTTATGGGCAGGAGACACAGCTAACTATGGCTACACCTTC

cdr3_length: 16
d_call: TRBD1
j_call: TRBJ2-2
v_call: TRBV5-6
clone_size: .
cdr3_aa: CASSIRTGGITGELFF
cdr3_nt: TGTGCCAGCAGCATAAGGACAGGGGGCATCACCGGGGAGCTGTTTTTT

cdr3_length: 14
d_call: TRBD1
j_call: TRBJ1-5
v_call: TRBV20-1
clone_size: .
cdr3_aa: CSAMRQGSNQPQHF
cdr3_nt: TGCAGTGCTATGAGACAGGGTTCAAATCAGCCCCAGCATTTT

cdr3_length: 15
d_call: .
j_call: TRBJ2-3
v_call: TRBV5-1
clone_size: many
cdr3_aa: CASSLTETTTDTQYF
cdr3_nt: TGCGCCAGCAGCTTGACAGAAACCACGACAGATACGCAGTATTTT

cdr3_length: 16
d_call: .
j_call: TRBJ2-1
v_call: TRBV7-9
clone_size: .
cdr3_aa: CASSLGGDLSNNEQFF
cdr3_nt: TGTGCCAGCAGCTTAGGCGGCGACCTGTCAAACAATGAGCAGTTCTTC

cdr3_length: 11
d_call: TRBD2
j_call: TRBJ2-3
v_call: TRBV20-1
clone_size: many
cdr3_aa: CSAPTSDTQYF
cdr3_nt: TGCAGTGCCCCGACTAGCGATACGCAGTATTTT

cdr3_length: 16
d_call: TRBD1
j_call: TRBJ2-2
v_call: TRBV27
clone_size: .
cdr3_aa: CASSFETGGNTGELFF
cdr3_nt: TGTGCCAGCAGTTTTGAGACAGGGGGCAACACCGGGGAGCTGTTTTTT

cdr3_length: 14
d_call: .
j_call: TRBJ2-7
v_call: TRBV6-1
clone_size: many
cdr3_aa: CASSTGSLSYEQYF
cdr3_nt: TGTGCCAGCAGTACCGGGTCCCTCTCCTACGAGCAGTACTTC

cdr3_length: 12
d_call: .
j_call: TRBJ2-5
v_call: TRBV30
clone_size: .
cdr3_aa: CAWRGSEGTQYF
cdr3_nt: TGTGCCTGGAGGGGGTCAGAAGGGACCCAGTACTTC

cdr3_length: 15
d_call: TRBD1
j_call: TRBJ2-7
v_call: TRBV7-9
clone_size: .
cdr3_aa: CASSVTGTGSYEQYF
cdr3_nt: TGTGCCAGCAGCGTCACCGGGACAGGGAGTTACGAGCAGTACTTC

cdr3_length: 15
d_call: .
j_call: TRBJ1-1
v_call: TRBV12-3/TRBV12-4
clone_size: many
cdr3_aa: CASSGEQVTNTEAFF
cdr3_nt: TGTGCCAGCAGTGGAGAACAGGTTACGAACACTGAAGCTTTCTTT

cdr3_length: 14
d_call: .
j_call: TRBJ2-7
v_call: TRBV28
clone_size: .
cdr3_aa: CASSLPDRNYEQYF
cdr3_nt: TGTGCCAGCAGTTTACCCGACAGGAACTACGAGCAGTACTTC

cdr3_length: 15
d_call: TRBD2
j_call: TRBJ2-3
v_call: TRBV20-1
clone_size: many
cdr3_aa: CSARGAGVGTDTQYF
cdr3_nt: TGCAGTGCTAGAGGGGCGGGGGTCGGCACAGATACGCAGTATTTT

cdr3_length: 13
d_call: .
j_call: TRBJ1-1
v_call: TRBV12-3/TRBV12-4
clone_size: many
cdr3_aa: CASTFSLTGEAFF
cdr3_nt: TGTGCCAGCACCTTTTCCCTGACAGGAGAAGCTTTCTTT

cdr3_length: 16
d_call: .
j_call: TRBJ2-1
v_call: TRBV9
clone_size: .
cdr3_aa: CASSVVGGQPYNEQFF
cdr3_nt: TGTGCCAGCAGCGTAGTGGGGGGTCAGCCCTACAATGAGCAGTTCTTC

cdr3_length: 16
d_call: .
j_call: TRBJ2-3
v_call: TRBV9
clone_size: few
cdr3_aa: CASSTPAVASTDTQYF
cdr3_nt: TGTGCCAGCAGCACCCCGGCTGTGGCCAGCACAGATACGCAGTATTTT

cdr3_length: 15
d_call: .
j_call: TRBJ2-2
v_call: TRBV11-3
clone_size: many
cdr3_aa: CASSLEGADTGELFF
cdr3_nt: TGTGCCAGCAGCTTAGAAGGGGCGGACACCGGGGAGCTGTTTTTT

cdr3_length: 15
d_call: TRBD1
j_call: TRBJ1-5
v_call: TRBV3-1
clone_size: many
cdr3_aa: CASSPTGTGTQPQHF
cdr3_nt: TGTGCCAGCAGCCCCACCGGGACAGGGACTCAGCCCCAGCATTTT

cdr3_length: 13
d_call: TRBD1
j_call: TRBJ1-1
v_call: TRBV19
clone_size: .
cdr3_aa: CASRGGLNTEAFF
cdr3_nt: TGTGCCAGCCGAGGGGGCCTGAACACTGAAGCTTTCTTT

cdr3_length: 14
d_call: .
j_call: TRBJ2-1
v_call: TRBV29-1
clone_size: few
cdr3_aa: CSGTRGSSYNEQFF
cdr3_nt: TGCAGCGGCACGAGGGGAAGCTCCTACAATGAGCAGTTCTTC

cdr3_length: 13
d_call: TRBD1
j_call: TRBJ1-2
v_call: TRBV7-3
clone_size: .
cdr3_aa: CASSFTQGGGYTF
cdr3_nt: TGTGCCAGCAGCTTCACACAGGGGGGAGGCTACACCTTC

cdr3_length: 11
d_call: .
j_call: TRBJ2-5
v_call: TRBV6-1
clone_size: .
cdr3_aa: CASRIRETQYF
cdr3_nt: TGTGCCAGCAGGATACGGGAGACCCAGTACTTC

cdr3_length: 13
d_call: .
j_call: TRBJ1-1
v_call: TRBV5-4
clone_size: many
cdr3_aa: CASSITGGTEAFF
cdr3_nt: TGTGCCAGCAGTATTACTGGGGGCACTGAAGCTTTCTTT

cdr3_length: 16
d_call: .
j_call: TRBJ2-4
v_call: TRBV7-2
clone_size: few
cdr3_aa: CASSLRAPGVKNIQYF
cdr3_nt: TGTGCCAGCAGCCTAAGGGCCCCTGGGGTCAAAAACATTCAGTACTTC

cdr3_length: 12
d_call: .
j_call: TRBJ1-6
v_call: TRBV12-3/TRBV12-4
clone_size: few
cdr3_aa: CASSLASGRLHF
cdr3_nt: TGTGCCAGCAGTTTAGCGTCTGGGCGTCTCCACTTT

cdr3_length: 12
d_call: .
j_call: TRBJ2-7
v_call: TRBV7-9
clone_size: many
cdr3_aa: CASSLRAYEQYF
cdr3_nt: TGTGCCAGCAGCTTACGGGCCTACGAGCAGTACTTC

cdr3_length: 16
d_call: .
j_call: TRBJ1-3
v_call: TRBV6-5
clone_size: .
cdr3_aa: CASSYSSRGGGNTIYF
cdr3_nt: TGTGCCAGCAGTTACTCGAGCAGGGGCGGAGGAAACACCATATATTTT

cdr3_length: 18
d_call: .
j_call: TRBJ2-4
v_call: TRBV6-1
clone_size: few
cdr3_aa: CASSGAGPLLGAKNIQYF
cdr3_nt: TGTGCCAGCAGTGGAGCGGGCCCGCTTTTAGGAGCCAAAAACATTCAGTACTTC

cdr3_length: 13
d_call: TRBD2
j_call: TRBJ2-1
v_call: TRBV20-1
clone_size: many
cdr3_aa: CSARAGGYNEQFF
cdr3_nt: TGCAGTGCTAGGGCGGGGGGTTACAATGAGCAGTTCTTC

cdr3_length: 16
d_call: TRBD1
j_call: TRBJ1-1
v_call: TRBV4-2
clone_size: .
cdr3_aa: CASSQGGTDRATEAFF
cdr3_nt: TGTGCCAGCAGCCAAGGTGGGACGGACAGGGCCACTGAAGCTTTCTTT

cdr3_length: 16
d_call: .
j_call: TRBJ1-2
v_call: TRBV11-2
clone_size: many
cdr3_aa: CASSLNKGIANYGYTF
cdr3_nt: TGTGCCAGCAGCTTAAATAAGGGGATAGCTAACTATGGCTACACCTTC

cdr3_length: 15
d_call: .
j_call: TRBJ1-5
v_call: TRBV20-1
clone_size: few
cdr3_aa: CSSASGSQYNQPQHF
cdr3_nt: TGCAGTTCCGCCTCGGGGAGTCAATACAATCAGCCCCAGCATTTT

cdr3_length: 14
d_call: TRBD1
j_call: TRBJ2-5
v_call: TRBV6-6
clone_size: many
cdr3_aa: CASSYGGQKETQYF
cdr3_nt: TGTGCCAGCAGTTACGGGGGACAGAAAGAGACCCAGTACTTC

cdr3_length: 14
d_call: TRBD1
j_call: TRBJ2-1
v_call: TRBV18
clone_size: few
cdr3_aa: CASSPRQGGNEQFF
cdr3_nt: TGTGCCAGCTCACCACGACAGGGTGGCAATGAGCAGTTCTTC

cdr3_length: 12
d_call: .
j_call: TRBJ1-5
v_call: TRBV29-1
clone_size: few
cdr3_aa: CSVVVSNQPQHF
cdr3_nt: TGCAGCGTTGTAGTAAGCAATCAGCCCCAGCATTTT

cdr3_length: 12
d_call: .
j_call: TRBJ2-3
v_call: TRBV11-2
clone_size: many
cdr3_aa: CASSPWPDTQYF
cdr3_nt: TGTGCCAGCAGCCCCTGGCCAGATACGCAGTATTTT

cdr3_length: 11
d_call: .
j_call: TRBJ1-2
v_call: TRBV9
clone_size: .
cdr3_aa: CASTDLGGYTF
cdr3_nt: TGTGCCAGCACCGACCTTGGGGGCTACACCTTC